The 7 T cell receptor beta chains below were found in one sample sequenced in a study of cytomegalovirus exposure and HLA in healthy donors. The study ran its PCR with 60 Vbeta and 13 Jbeta primers. Profiled with immunoSEQ multiplex PCR; TCRdb holds only in-frame clones, not every one. The sample carries roughly 160,000 clones, around 80% recorded once. The sample was PBMCs. All receptors come from a female donor in good health and CMV-seronegative.

The J gene is TRBJ1-1, the V gene TRBV5-1, with D unresolved. This CDR3 contains 14 residues. The germline V gene has CDR1 SGHRS and CDR2 YFSETQ. V was pared by 0 bases and J by 6 bases, with 12 bases between. In DNA, the CDR3 is TGCGCCAGCAGCTTGGGGTCAGGAACCCCTGAAGCTTTCTTT. It specifies CASSLGSGTPEAFF. Full variable domain (remainder filled in from reference TRBV5-1 and TRBJ1-1): KAGVTQTPRYLIKTRGQQVTLSCSPISGHRSVSWYQQTPGQGLQFLFEYFSETQRNKGNFPGRFSGRQFSNSRSEMNVSTLELGDSALYLCASSLGSGTPEAFFGQGTRLTVV.

This chain connects TRBV6-5 to TRBJ1-1; 9 nucleotides align to TRBD1. Germline values: CDR1 MNHEY, CDR2 SVGAGI. V shed 5 bases, J shed 3 bases, and the junction held 4 bases outside the gene matches. CDR3 length: 14 amino acids. The DNA of the CDR3 is TGTGCCAGCAGTCGGGACAGGGTTGACACTGAAGCTTTCTTT. This translates into CASSRDRVDTEAFF.

The rearrangement uses TRBV7-9 and TRBJ1-4; D gene ambiguous. Germline values: CDR1 SEHNR, CDR2 FQNEAQ (reference sequence). V was shortened by 6 bases and J by 6 bases, with 14 bases between the two germline ends. The CDR3 totals 14 residues. CDR3 sequence reads: CASRSEGNHEKLFF. In DNA, the CDR3 is TGTGCCAGCAGGAGTGAGGGTAATCATGAAAAACTGTTTTTT.

This chain joins TRBV7-2 and TRBJ1-2; D remains unclear. This CDR3 is 13 amino acids long. Trimming stripped 0 bases from V and 8 bases from J, with 10 bases between. Germline V gene data show CDR1 as SGHTA and CDR2 as FQGNSA. CDR3 in amino acids: CASSLANSGGYTF. CDR3 DNA: TGTGCCAGCAGCTTAGCGAACAGCGGGGGCTACACCTTC. The complete variable domain, with remaining parts taken from reference TRBV7-2 and TRBJ1-2, reads GAGVSQSPSNKVTEKGKDVELRCDPISGHTALYWYRQSLGQGLEFLIYFQGNSAPDKSGLPSDRFSAERTGGSVSTLTIQRTQQEDSAVYLCASSLANSGGYTFGSGTRLTVV.

The CDR3 bases are TGTGCCAGCAGCCCCCGGGATAGCGGGGGGCTAACGAATGAGCAGTTCTTC. Translated: CASSPRDSGGLTNEQFF. This chain joins TRBV7-2 and TRBJ2-1; 10 bases line up with TRBD2. The CDR3 length is 17 residues. Germline V gives CDR1 SGHTA, CDR2 FQGNSA. V dropped 5 bases and J dropped 7; count of bases not matched to a gene: 14.

This chain links TRBV5-4 with TRBJ1-1; TRBD1 matches at 7 bases. Per the germline V gene, CDR1 is SGHNT and CDR2 is YYREEE (reference sequence). This CDR3 is 16 amino acids long. J lost 0 bases, V lost 4 bases, and 9 bases had no gene match. This CDR3 is CASSLKTGLMNTEAFF. The CDR3 coding sequence is TGTGCCAGCAGCCTAAAGACAGGGCTGATGAACACTGAAGCTTTCTTT. The variable domain in full, completed from reference TRBV5-4 and TRBJ1-1, reads ETGVTQSPTHLIKTRGQQVTLRCSSQSGHNTVSWYQQALGQGPQFIFQYYREEENGRGNFPPRFSGLQFPNYSSELNVNALELDDSALYLCASSLKTGLMNTEAFFGQGTRLTVV.

Here the CDR3 reads CASSPPGRNEKLFF. CDR3 DNA: TGTGCCAGCTCACCACCAGGGAGAAATGAAAAACTGTTTTTT. V is TRBV18 and J is TRBJ1-4; D not certain. The CDR3 has 14 residues. Looked up from germline, CDR1 is KGHSH and CDR2 is LQKENI. V lost 0 bases, J lost 5 bases, and 7 bases lay in between.